This T cell receptor (beta chain) was sequenced for a study of T cell repertoires in cytomegalovirus infection. J lost 9 bases, V lost 5 bases, and 5 bases had no gene match. The V gene's germline CDR1 is SGHTA and CDR2 FQGNSA. This CDR3 comprises 15 residues. TCRdb reanalysed the reads using MiXCR and keeps one entry per CDR3 protein. The sample carries about 700,000 distinct CDR3 sequences, about 30% recorded once. This clonotype was counted at least ten times. The target antigen is unknown. Regarding the study as a whole: Adding up the frequency of public TCR beta families identified people who carried CMV plus the relevant HLA.

Sequencing used cultured PBMCs, obtained from culture after CMV antigen stimulation. The V and J genes are TRBV7-2 and TRBJ2-1, with 15 bases matching TRBD2. This sequence was found in a human donor in good health (CMV status not recorded). Some clones in this sample may be carry-over from other donors' samples. The CDR3 DNA reads TGTGCCAGCAGCCGGACTAGCGGGGGGGCCGGTGAGCAGTTCTTC. Translating it yields CASSRTSGGAGEQFF.